This TCR beta chain was sequenced for a study of cytomegalovirus exposure and HLA in healthy donors. The PCR contained 60 Vbeta and 13 Jbeta primers. Profiling relied on immunoSEQ multiplex PCR, and the TCRdb table lists in-frame clones only, not all of them. The data show 150,000 to 170,000 clones, with about 80% seen just once and around 13% held by the top ten. Study-level points and caveats: As a later analysis revealed, most CMV-associated TCR beta chains appeared HLA-restricted. When analyzed later, the rates of TCR association showed variation by HLA locus, with DRB1 the most and HLA-C the fewest.

A word on this clone: Its antigen is undetermined.

The sequence derives from a man younger than 40 in good health and CMV-seropositive. The sample comprised PBMCs.

The CDR3 spells CASSLPDTYGYTF. The DNA for the CDR3 is TGTGCCAGCAGCTTACCGGACACCTATGGCTACACCTTC. This chain links TRBV5-6 with TRBJ1-2; perhaps TRBD1 as D (5 bases). This CDR3 region has 13 residues. Germline V gene sequence: CDR1 SGHDT, CDR2 YYEEEE. The V gene lost 2 bases and the J gene lost 4 bases, with 9 bases spanning the gap. Full variable domain (remainder filled in from reference TRBV5-6 and TRBJ1-2): DAGVTQSPTHLIKTRGQQVTLRCSPKSGHDTVSWYQQALGQGPQFIFQYYEEEERQRGNFPDRFSGHQFPNYSSELNVNALLLGDSALYLCASSLPDTYGYTFGSGTRLTVV.